These 18 T cell receptor beta chains were sequenced from one sample in a study of human T cells and chemical hapten exposure. Each CDR3 protein is one row after TCRdb ran MiXCR on the RACE reads. Of some 62,000 distinct CDR3 sequences in the sample, 11% were seen once. Noted time point: patch test 3, about 24 weeks after DPC sensitization. Stated treatment: therapeutic diphenylcyclopropenone sensitization with weekly scalp DPC. This sample comprised whole blood, obtained in connection with sensitization to the hapten diphenylcyclopropenone (DPC). The receptors here all came from a woman under 40 with alopecia areata. Some clones in this sample may be carry-over from other donors' samples.

Many counts were recorded for this clonotype. This chain connects TRBV28 to TRBJ1-1, with D perhaps matching TRBD1 (6 bases). The germline V and J ends were trimmed by 7 bases and 1 base, with 10 bases remaining between them. Germline CDR1 and CDR2: MDHEN and SYDVKM. The CDR3 contains 13 residues. In DNA form, the CDR3 reads TGTGCCAGCACCGGACAGCCGAACACTGAAGCTTTCTTT. It encodes CASTGQPNTEAFF.

A few counts support this clonotype. The chain carries TRBV12-3 or TRBV12-4 and TRBJ1-6, with 7 nucleotides matching TRBD1. V gave up 5 bases and J gave up 8 bases; unmatched junction bases: 12. The CDR3 consists of 16 residues. CDR3 sequence: CASSDIDRAIYSPLHF. DNA of the CDR3: TGTGCCAGCAGTGATATTGACAGGGCGATTTATTCACCCCTCCACTTT.

A word on this clonotype: Possible read error: a much larger clone is one base away. The chain combines TRBV28 with TRBJ2-7; D remains unclear. With 6 bases removed from V and 3 bases from J, the gap between germline ends came to 6 bases. Germline V gene data show CDR1 as MDHEN and CDR2 as SYDVKM. The CDR3 extends over 11 amino acids. CDR3 amino acids: CASSPDYEQYF. The DNA of the CDR3 is TGTGCCAGCAGCCCGGACTACGAGCAGTACTTC.

In this sample, this clonotype turned up many times. The chain is built from TRBV3-1 and TRBJ2-4; D might be TRBD2 (6 bases). The CDR3 totals 15 residues. V was pared by 7 bases and J by 11 bases, with 24 bases between. Looked up from germline, CDR1 is LGHDT and CDR2 is YNNKEL (reference sequence). Written as DNA, the CDR3 is TGTGCCAGCACCCAGGGAGGAAAATTGGGTGATTTTCAGTACTTC. It encodes CASTQGGKLGDFQYF.

The table lists this clonotype with a few counts. The V and J genes are TRBV30 and TRBJ1-2, with TRBD1 as a possible D gene (6 bases). The germline gives CDR1 GTSNPN, CDR2 SVGIG (reference sequence). This CDR3 has 12 amino acids. V was pared by 4 bases and J by 4 bases, with 10 bases between. The CDR3 bases are TGTGCCTGGACACAGGGAAGCTATGGCTACACCTTC. Encoded protein: CAWTQGSYGYTF.

This clonotype has ten or more counts. Here the CDR3 reads CASSPPGGKALHF. As DNA, the CDR3 is TGTGCCAGCAGCCCCCCTGGGGGGAAGGCCCTCCACTTT. The chain carries TRBV7-2 and TRBJ1-6, with TRBD1 as a possible D gene (5 bases). Per germline, CDR1 SGHTA and CDR2 FQGNSA. Trimming took 5 bases from V and 14 from J, leaving 16 bases between them. The CDR3 is 13 residues long.

This clonotype was found a few times. This sequence joins TRBV28 and TRBJ1-2, with 7 bases matching TRBD1. There are 14 residues in the CDR3. The ends lost 6 bases at V and 2 bases at J; junction bases unmatched: 6. Germline-derived CDR1 and CDR2 are MDHEN and SYDVKM. The CDR3 sequence is CASSYGQANYGYTF. CDR3 in DNA: TGTGCCAGCAGCTACGGACAGGCAAACTATGGCTACACCTTC.

This clonotype was picked up many times. The gene calls are TRBV23-1 and TRBJ1-5; 7 bases line up with TRBD1. TRBV23-1 is given ORF status, its function remaining uncertain. The CDR3 has 13 residues. J gave up 3 bases and V 6 bases, and 2 bases lay outside the gene matches. The CDR3 DNA sequence: TGCGCCAGCAGAGGGACAGCCAATCAGCCCCAGCATTTT. It translates to CASRGTANQPQHF.

The chain joins TRBV7-9 to TRBJ1-1; 12 bases line up with TRBD1. CDR1 SEHNR and CDR2 FQNEAQ come from the germline V gene (reference sequence). The CDR3 consists of 14 residues. With V trimmed by 5 bases and J by 4 bases, 2 bases remained unmatched. CDR3 in DNA: TGTGCCAGCAGCCTGGGACAGGGGGCCACTGAAGCTTTCTTT. This gives the protein CASSLGQGATEAFF.

This clonotype has more than one count but fewer than ten. This chain links TRBV18 with TRBJ1-6; 8 bases fit TRBD1. The germline gives CDR1 KGHSH, CDR2 LQKENI. V lost 3 bases and J lost 9; bases outside the gene matches: 4. This CDR3 comprises 14 residues. The CDR3, as DNA: TGTGCCAGCTCACCCGGACAGGGTATTTCACCCCTCCACTTT. This codes for CASSPGQGISPLHF.

The chain carries TRBV6-5 and TRBJ2-1; 11 bases align to TRBD2. V shed 4 bases and J 2 bases; nucleotides not matched to a gene: 4. Germline CDR1 is MNHEY and CDR2 is SVGAGI. The CDR3 runs to 16 residues. The CDR3 region has the DNA TGTGCCAGCAGTTTTAGCGGGGGGGCCCCCTACAATGAGCAGTTCTTC. As protein: CASSFSGGAPYNEQFF.

V gene TRBV29-1 combines with J gene TRBJ2-7; D might be TRBD1 (5 bases). Germline loops: CDR1 SQVTM, CDR2 ANQGSEA. Trimming shortened V by 6 bases and J by 3 bases, and 15 bases separated the two germline ends. This CDR3 is built from 13 residues. The CDR3 spells CSVATGMDYEQYF. Here the CDR3 DNA reads TGCAGCGTCGCCACAGGAATGGACTACGAGCAGTACTTC.

This clonotype appeared many times. The gene calls are TRBV7-3 and TRBJ2-5; 9 nucleotides agree with TRBD2. The ends lost 2 bases at V and 5 bases at J; junction bases unmatched: 0. This CDR3 has 13 amino acids. Germline V gene lookup returns CDR1 SGHTA and CDR2 FQGTGA. The CDR3 DNA reads TGTGCCAGCAGCTTAGGACTAGCGGAGACCCAGTACTTC. Protein: CASSLGLAETQYF.

The rearrangement links TRBV20-1 to TRBJ2-7; D may match TRBD1 or TRBD2 (5 bases each). V shed 0 bases and J shed 3 bases, with 18 bases lying between them. Per germline, CDR1 DFQATT and CDR2 SNEGSKA (reference sequence). CDR3 size: 16 residues. This CDR3 reads CSARDPGTTSLYEQYF. The CDR3 DNA is TGCAGTGCTAGAGACCCCGGGACCACTTCTCTCTACGAGCAGTACTTC.

The sample holds many counts of this clonotype. The gene calls are TRBV4-1 and TRBJ1-2; D is possibly TRBD1 (6 bases). The germline V and J ends were trimmed by 2 bases and 5 bases, with 12 bases remaining between them. This CDR3 contains 14 residues. From germline, CDR1 is MGHRA and CDR2 YSYEKL. This chain's CDR3 is CASSQPGAGYGYTF. The CDR3 DNA reads as TGCGCCAGCAGCCAACCAGGGGCAGGGTATGGCTACACCTTC.

There are many counts of this clonotype. The chain couples TRBV7-3 to TRBJ2-1; 9 bases are shared with TRBD2. The CDR3 spans 15 residues. CDR1 is SGHTA, CDR2 FQGTGA, per germline. With V trimmed by 2 bases and J by 8 bases, 7 bases remained unmatched. CDR3 amino acids: CASSLGGRASYEQFF. The CDR3, as DNA: TGTGCCAGCAGCTTAGGCGGGAGGGCCTCCTATGAGCAGTTCTTC. Drawing the rest from reference TRBV7-3 and TRBJ2-1, the complete variable domain is GAGVSQTPSNKVTEKGKYVELRCDPISGHTALYWYRQSLGQGPEFLIYFQGTGAADDSGLPNDRFFAVRPEGSVSTLKIQRTERGDSAVYLCASSLGGRASYEQFFGPGTRLTVL.

In this sample, this clonotype turned up many times. This chain links TRBV20-1 with TRBJ2-7; 10 bases line up with TRBD2. The CDR3 sequence is 13 residues long. The junction had 4 bases not matched to a gene; V was cut back by 6 bases and J by 2 bases. The germline gives CDR1 DFQATT, CDR2 SNEGSKA (reference sequence). The CDR3 loop is CSAWTSGPYEQYF. CDR3 nucleotides: TGCAGTGCGTGGACTAGCGGCCCCTACGAGCAGTACTTC.

This clonotype has a count of ten or more. This chain links TRBV7-2 with TRBJ2-5, with 7 bases lining up with TRBD1. Germline V gives CDR1 SGHTA, CDR2 FQGNSA. With V trimmed by 7 bases and J by 7 bases, 12 bases remained unmatched. The length of the CDR3 is 14 residues. The CDR3 loop is CASTYQQGLGTQYF. The CDR3 nucleotides read TGTGCCAGCACCTATCAACAGGGGTTGGGGACCCAGTACTTC.